The 11 T cell receptor beta chains below all came from one sample that was sequenced in a study of blood T cells in healthy people across ages (dated by TCRdb to the mid-2010s). Receptors were amplified or captured by 5' RACE. Sequenced on an Illumina HiSeq 2500. The second PCR ran for roughly 7 to 11 cycles and used a J-beta primer mix along with a sample-barcoded 5' primer. TCRdb reprocessing: public reads trimmed at Q25 with fastp, clones called with MiXCR, in-frame beta chains kept. Rows with one shared CDR3 protein collapse into an entry with the most common genes and DNA. This sample lists some 710,000 distinct CDR3 sequences; 35% to 60% were detected once. Together, the top ten hold roughly 20% of the sample. Material: blood. The source is a man older than 75 in good health.

There are a few counts of this clonotype. A junction boundary mismatches the germline segment, possibly from a read error. This rearrangement joins TRBV12-3 or TRBV12-4 to TRBJ2-1; 9 positions agree with TRBD1. The J call may be in error: the DNA end matches TRBJ2-7 better. The CDR3 runs 13 residues. CDR3: CVSGGTGNNEQYF. The CDR3 bases are TGTGTCAGCGGCGGGACAGGGAACAATGAGCAGTACTTC.

The genes are TRBV5-1 and TRBJ1-1; D perhaps matches TRBD1 (5 bases). CDR1 SGHRS and CDR2 YFSETQ come from the germline V gene. Deletions cut 2 bases from V and 9 bases from J, with 14 bases between. This CDR3 spans 13 amino acids. The CDR3 protein is CASSFWTGTKAFF. In DNA form, the CDR3 reads TGCGCCAGCAGCTTCTGGACCGGGACTAAAGCTTTCTTT. Looking up the rest from reference TRBV5-1 and TRBJ1-1 gives the full variable domain: KAGVTQTPRYLIKTRGQQVTLSCSPISGHRSVSWYQQTPGQGLQFLFEYFSETQRNKGNFPGRFSGRQFSNSRSEMNVSTLELGDSALYLCASSFWTGTKAFFGQGTRLTVV.

This clonotype was detected only a few times. The CDR3 protein is CASSFGTHQETQYF. The CDR3 bases are TGTGCCAGCAGCTTTGGGACGCACCAAGAGACCCAGTACTTC. The rearrangement joins TRBV7-9 to TRBJ2-5; either TRBD1 or TRBD2 may supply D (5 bases each). CDR1 is SEHNR and CDR2 is FQNEAQ in the germline V gene (reference sequence). Trimming stripped 3 bases from V and 0 bases from J, with 8 bases between. The CDR3 has 14 residues.

The CDR3 spells CASSTGGISPLHF. The CDR3 nucleotides read TGCGCCAGCAGCACTGGGGGAATCTCACCCCTCCACTTT. This chain links TRBV5-1 with TRBJ1-6, with a tentative D call TRBD1 (5 bases). Trimming took off 4 bases at V and 10 bases at J, with 12 bases between the two ends. The CDR3 is 13 residues long. Germline values: CDR1 SGHRS, CDR2 YFSETQ.

The chain joins TRBV27 to TRBJ1-4; D is possibly TRBD1 (6 bases). Germline V gives CDR1 MNHEY, CDR2 SMNVEV (reference sequence). Trimming left V 6 bases short and J 8 bases short, with 16 bases between. This CDR3 contains 14 residues. The CDR3 region is CASRLQGREEKLFF. DNA of the CDR3: TGTGCCAGCAGGTTACAGGGAAGGGAGGAAAAACTGTTTTTT.

V is TRBV7-9 and J is TRBJ2-3; TRBD2 aligns across 8 bases. CDR1 and CDR2 from the germline V gene are SEHNR and FQNEAQ (reference sequence). Trimming took 1 base from V and 1 from J; bases not matched to a gene: 7. This CDR3 spans 17 amino acids. As DNA, the CDR3 is TGTGCCAGCAGCTTAGGTTCGACTAGCGTTCGCACAGATACGCAGTATTTT. Translation: CASSLGSTSVRTDTQYF.

This clonotype was seen ten or more times. The chain recombines TRBV2 with TRBJ2-7, with D possibly TRBD1 on 8 matching bases. The CDR3 is made up of 15 amino acids. V lost 6 bases and J 1 base, leaving 16 bases between the germline ends. Germline V gene sequence: CDR1 SNHLY, CDR2 FYNNEI. CDR3 sequence reads: CASSSDRGLSYEQYF. CDR3 in DNA: TGTGCCAGCAGCTCCGACAGGGGACTATCCTACGAGCAGTACTTC.

This clonotype occurred many times. Here the CDR3 reads CASSDPGGSTSTDTQYF. In nucleotides, the CDR3 is TGTGCCAGCAGCGACCCCGGAGGATCGACCAGCACAGATACGCAGTATTTT. The rearrangement uses TRBV2 and TRBJ2-3; a possible D gene is TRBD2 (5 bases). The CDR3 extends over 17 amino acids. Trimming stripped 6 bases from V and 0 bases from J, with 19 bases between. CDR1 SNHLY and CDR2 FYNNEI come from the germline V gene.

This chain links TRBV7-9 with TRBJ2-1; no clear D. The CDR3 is made up of 15 amino acids. Per germline, CDR1 SEHNR and CDR2 FQNEAQ (reference sequence). V shed 7 bases and J shed 5 bases, with 18 bases lying between them. CDR3 residues: CASTYNPTDNNEQFF. The CDR3 DNA sequence: TGTGCCAGCACCTATAACCCTACAGACAACAATGAGCAGTTCTTC.

The chain couples TRBV7-2 to TRBJ2-3; 7 nucleotides align to TRBD2. Germline CDR1 reads SGHTA; CDR2 reads FQGNSA. V was pared by 5 bases and J by 7 bases, with 15 bases of the junction left unmatched. The CDR3 runs 16 residues. The chain's CDR3 is CASSITGTTAMNTQYF. CDR3 bases: TGTGCCAGCAGCATAACCGGGACTACGGCCATGAATACGCAGTATTTT.

This clonotype has only a few counts. The chain couples TRBV30 to TRBJ1-2; maybe TRBD1 (6 bases). V was shortened by 1 base and J by 8 bases, with 23 bases between the two germline ends. The CDR3 spans 16 residues. CDR1 is GTSNPN and CDR2 is SVGIG in the germline V gene (reference sequence). The CDR3 here is CAWSGTGMASLEGYTF. CDR3 DNA sequence: TGTGCCTGGAGTGGAACAGGGATGGCCTCCTTAGAGGGCTACACCTTC.